What follows describes a single TCR beta chain. This sample is part of a study of blood T cell repertoires in COVID-19. The wider study: Collection of acute and convalescent COVID-19 samples took place in the United States, Italy and Spain.

The CDR3 has 17 amino acids. Germline loops: CDR1 MNHNS, CDR2 SASEGT. Germline trimming cut 0 bases from V and 4 bases from J; bases unmatched to any gene: 9. Repertoires were generated with immunoSEQ multiplex PCR, while TCRdb's copy carries only in-frame clones and drops some. The sample records more than 250,000 clones, roughly 91% being singletons. The clonotype originates from a man in his fifties with active or convalescent COVID-19. The J gene is TRBJ2-3, the V gene TRBV6-1; 8 bases match TRBD1. The sample consisted of peripheral blood. This CDR3 is CASSEAHRQGAADTQYF. In DNA form, the CDR3 reads TGTGCCAGCAGTGAAGCCCATCGGCAGGGGGCCGCAGATACGCAGTATTTT.